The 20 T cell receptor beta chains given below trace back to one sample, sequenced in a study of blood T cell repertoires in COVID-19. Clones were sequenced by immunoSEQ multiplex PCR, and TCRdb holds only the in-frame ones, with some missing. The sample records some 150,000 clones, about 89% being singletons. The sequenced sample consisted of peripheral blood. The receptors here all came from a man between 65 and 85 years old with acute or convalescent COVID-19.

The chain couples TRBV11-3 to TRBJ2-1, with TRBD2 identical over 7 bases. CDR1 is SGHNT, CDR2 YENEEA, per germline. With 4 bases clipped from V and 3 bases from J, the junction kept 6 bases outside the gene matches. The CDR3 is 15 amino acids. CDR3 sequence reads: CASSSWGGLYNEQFF. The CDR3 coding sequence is TGTGCCAGCAGCTCGTGGGGAGGGCTCTACAATGAGCAGTTCTTC.

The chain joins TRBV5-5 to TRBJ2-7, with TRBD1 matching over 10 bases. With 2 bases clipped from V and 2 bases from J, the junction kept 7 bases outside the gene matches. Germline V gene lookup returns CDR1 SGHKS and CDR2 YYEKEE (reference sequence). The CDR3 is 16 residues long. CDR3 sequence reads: CASSFFSGQGAYEQYF. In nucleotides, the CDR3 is TGTGCCAGCAGCTTCTTCTCCGGACAGGGGGCCTACGAGCAGTACTTC.

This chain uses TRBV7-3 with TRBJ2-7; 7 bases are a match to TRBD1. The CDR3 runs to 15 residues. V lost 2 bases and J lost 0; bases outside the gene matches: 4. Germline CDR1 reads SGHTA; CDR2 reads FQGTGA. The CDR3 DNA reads TGTGCCAGCAGCTTAGGACAGGTGCCCTCCTACGAGCAGTACTTC. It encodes CASSLGQVPSYEQYF.

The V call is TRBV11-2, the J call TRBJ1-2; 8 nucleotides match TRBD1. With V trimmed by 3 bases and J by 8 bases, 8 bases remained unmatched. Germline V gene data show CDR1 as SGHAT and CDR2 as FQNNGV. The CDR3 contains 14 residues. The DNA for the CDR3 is TGTGCCAGCAGCTTGAGCCCGGGACAGGTGGGCTACACCTTC. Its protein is CASSLSPGQVGYTF.

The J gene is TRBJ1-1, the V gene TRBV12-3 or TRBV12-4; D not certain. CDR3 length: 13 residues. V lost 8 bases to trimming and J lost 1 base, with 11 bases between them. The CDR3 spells CASSVQPNTEAFF. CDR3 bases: TGTGCCAGCTCGGTACAGCCGAACACTGAAGCTTTCTTT.

CDR3 residues: CASSTGGRGGYYGYTF. The CDR3 DNA is TGTGCCAGCAGTACGGGGGGTCGGGGCGGGTACTATGGCTACACCTTC. The rearrangement links TRBV28 to TRBJ1-2; D is possibly TRBD1 (5 bases). Trimming stripped 5 bases from V and 3 bases from J, with 19 bases between. The CDR3 covers 16 residues. Germline CDR1 and CDR2: MDHEN and SYDVKM.

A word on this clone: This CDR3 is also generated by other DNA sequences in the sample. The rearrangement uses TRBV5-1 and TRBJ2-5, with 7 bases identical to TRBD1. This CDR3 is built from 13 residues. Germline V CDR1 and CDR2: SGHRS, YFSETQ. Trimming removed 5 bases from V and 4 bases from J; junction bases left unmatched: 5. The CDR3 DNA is TGCGCCAGCAGTTTAGGGGGCGGAGAGACCCAGTACTTC. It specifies CASSLGGGETQYF.

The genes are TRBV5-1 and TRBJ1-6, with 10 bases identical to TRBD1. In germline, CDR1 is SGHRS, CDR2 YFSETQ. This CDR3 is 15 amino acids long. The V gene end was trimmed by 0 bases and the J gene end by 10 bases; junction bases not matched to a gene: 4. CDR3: CASSLGQGAKSPLHF. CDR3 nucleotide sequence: TGCGCCAGCAGCTTGGGACAGGGGGCGAAGTCACCCCTCCACTTT.

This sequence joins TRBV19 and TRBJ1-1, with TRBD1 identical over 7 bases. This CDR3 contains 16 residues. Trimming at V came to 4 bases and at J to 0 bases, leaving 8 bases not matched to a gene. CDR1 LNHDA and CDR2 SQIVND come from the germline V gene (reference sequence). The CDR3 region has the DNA TGTGCCAGTAGTAACGGACAGGTTTGGGTGAACACTGAAGCTTTCTTT. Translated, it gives CASSNGQVWVNTEAFF.

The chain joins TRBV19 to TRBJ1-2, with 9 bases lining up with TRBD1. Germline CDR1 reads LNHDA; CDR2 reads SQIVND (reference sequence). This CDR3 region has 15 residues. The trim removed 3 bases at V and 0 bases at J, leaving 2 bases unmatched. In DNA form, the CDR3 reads TGTGCCAGTAGTATCTGGACAGGGGCTAACTATGGCTACACCTTC. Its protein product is CASSIWTGANYGYTF.

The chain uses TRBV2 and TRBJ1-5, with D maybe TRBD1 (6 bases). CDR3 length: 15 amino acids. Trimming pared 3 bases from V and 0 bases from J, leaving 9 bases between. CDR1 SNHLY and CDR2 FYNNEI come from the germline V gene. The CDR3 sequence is CASSDGGASNQPQHF. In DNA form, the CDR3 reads TGTGCCAGCAGTGACGGGGGGGCTAGCAATCAGCCCCAGCATTTT.

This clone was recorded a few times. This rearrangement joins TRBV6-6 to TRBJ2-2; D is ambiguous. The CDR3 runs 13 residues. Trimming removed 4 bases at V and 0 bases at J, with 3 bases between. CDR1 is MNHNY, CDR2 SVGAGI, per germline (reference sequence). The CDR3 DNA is TGTGCCAGCAGTTCATCGAACACCGGGGAGCTGTTTTTT. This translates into CASSSSNTGELFF.

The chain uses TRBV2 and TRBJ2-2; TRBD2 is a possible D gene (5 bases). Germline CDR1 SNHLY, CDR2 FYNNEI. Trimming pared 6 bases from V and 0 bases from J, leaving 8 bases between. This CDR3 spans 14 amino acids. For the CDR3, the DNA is TGTGCCAGCAGCTCACTAGCGAACACCGGGGAGCTGTTTTTT. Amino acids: CASSSLANTGELFF. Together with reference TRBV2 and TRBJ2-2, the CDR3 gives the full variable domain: EPEVTQTPSHQVTQMGQEVILRCVPISNHLYFYWYRQILGQKVEFLVSFYNNEISEKSEIFDDQFSVERPDGSNFTLKIRSTKLEDSAMYFCASSSLANTGELFFGEGSRLTVL.

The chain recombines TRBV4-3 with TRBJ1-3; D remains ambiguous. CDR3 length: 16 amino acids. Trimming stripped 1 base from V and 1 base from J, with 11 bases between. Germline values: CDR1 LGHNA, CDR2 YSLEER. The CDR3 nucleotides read TGCGCCAGCAGCCAAGTGGGAGGTGTTTCTGGAAACACCATATATTTT. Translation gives CASSQVGGVSGNTIYF.

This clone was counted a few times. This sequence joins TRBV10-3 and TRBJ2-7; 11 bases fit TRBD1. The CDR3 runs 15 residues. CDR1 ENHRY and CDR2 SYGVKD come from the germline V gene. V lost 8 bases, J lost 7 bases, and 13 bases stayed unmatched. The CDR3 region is CAIGRSGQGAREQYF. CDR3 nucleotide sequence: TGTGCCATCGGGCGGTCTGGACAGGGGGCGCGAGAGCAGTACTTC.

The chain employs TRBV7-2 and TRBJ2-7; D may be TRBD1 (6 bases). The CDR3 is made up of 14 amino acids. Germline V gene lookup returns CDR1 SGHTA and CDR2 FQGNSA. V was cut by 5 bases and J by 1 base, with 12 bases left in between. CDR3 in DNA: TGTGCCAGCAGCCGCCAGGGGCATTCCTACGAGCAGTACTTC. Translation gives CASSRQGHSYEQYF.

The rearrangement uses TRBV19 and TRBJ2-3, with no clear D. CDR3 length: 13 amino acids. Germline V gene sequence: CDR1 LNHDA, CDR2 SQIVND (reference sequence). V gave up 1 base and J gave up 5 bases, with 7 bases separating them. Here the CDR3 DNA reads TGTGCCAGTAGTATAGGAAGGAGAGATACGCAGTATTTT. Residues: CASSIGRRDTQYF. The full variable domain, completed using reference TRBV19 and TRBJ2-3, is DGGITQSPKYLFRKEGQNVTLSCEQNLNHDAMYWYRQDPGQGLRLIYYSQIVNDFQKGDIAEGYSVSREKKESFPLTVTSAQKNPTAFYLCASSIGRRDTQYFGPGTRLTVL.

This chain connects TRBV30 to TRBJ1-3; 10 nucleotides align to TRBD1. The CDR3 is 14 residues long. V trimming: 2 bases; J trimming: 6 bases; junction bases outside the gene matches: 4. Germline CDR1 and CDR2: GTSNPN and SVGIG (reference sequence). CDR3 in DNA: TGTGCCTGGAGTTCGGGACAGGGGCTAAACACCATATATTTT. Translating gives CAWSSGQGLNTIYF.

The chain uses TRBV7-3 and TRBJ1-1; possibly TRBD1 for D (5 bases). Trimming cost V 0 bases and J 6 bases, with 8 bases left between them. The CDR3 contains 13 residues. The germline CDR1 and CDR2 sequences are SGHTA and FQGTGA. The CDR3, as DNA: TGTGCCAGCAGCTTAACAGGGGCCGCTGAAGCTTTCTTT. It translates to CASSLTGAAEAFF.

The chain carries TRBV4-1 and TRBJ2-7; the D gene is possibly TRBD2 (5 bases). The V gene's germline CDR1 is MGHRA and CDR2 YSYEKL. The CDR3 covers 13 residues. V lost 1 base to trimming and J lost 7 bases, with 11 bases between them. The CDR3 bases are TGCGCCAGCAGCCAAGTTAGGACGGGAGAGCAGTACTTC. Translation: CASSQVRTGEQYF.